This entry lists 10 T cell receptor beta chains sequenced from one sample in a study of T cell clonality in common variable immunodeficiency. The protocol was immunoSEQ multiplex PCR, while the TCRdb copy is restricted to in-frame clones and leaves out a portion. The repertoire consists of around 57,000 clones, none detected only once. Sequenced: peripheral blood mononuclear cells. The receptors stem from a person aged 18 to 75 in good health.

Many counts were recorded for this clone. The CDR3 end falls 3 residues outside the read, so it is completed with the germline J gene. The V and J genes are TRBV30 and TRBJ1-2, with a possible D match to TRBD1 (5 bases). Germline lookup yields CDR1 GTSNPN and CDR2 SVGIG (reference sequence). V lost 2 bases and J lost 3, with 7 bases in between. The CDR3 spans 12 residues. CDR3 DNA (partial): TGTGCCTGGAGTCTAGGGGACTATGGC. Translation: CAWSLGDYG. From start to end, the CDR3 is CAWSLGDYGYTF.

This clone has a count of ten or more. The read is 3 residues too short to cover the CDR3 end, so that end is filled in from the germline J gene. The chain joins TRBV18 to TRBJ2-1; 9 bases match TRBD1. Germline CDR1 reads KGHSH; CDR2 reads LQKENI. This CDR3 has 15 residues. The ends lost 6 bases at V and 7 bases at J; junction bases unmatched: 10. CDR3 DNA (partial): TGTGCCAGCTCGGACCTATTCGGGACAGGGAATGAG. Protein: CASSDLFGTGNE. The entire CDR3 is CASSDLFGTGNEQFF. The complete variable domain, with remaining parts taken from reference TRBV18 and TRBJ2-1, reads NAGVMQNPRHLVRRRGQEARLRCSPMKGHSHVYWYRQLPEEGLKFMVYLQKENIIDESGMPKERFSAEFPKEGPSILRIQQVVRGDSAAYFCASSDLFGTGNEQFFGPGTRLTVL.

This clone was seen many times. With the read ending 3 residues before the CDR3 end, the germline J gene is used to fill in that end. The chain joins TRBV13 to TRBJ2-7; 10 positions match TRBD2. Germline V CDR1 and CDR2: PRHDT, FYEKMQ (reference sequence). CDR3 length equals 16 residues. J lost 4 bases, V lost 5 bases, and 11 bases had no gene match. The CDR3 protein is CASSRSGLAETYEQYF. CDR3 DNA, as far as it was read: TGTGCCAGCAGCCGATCTGGACTAGCGGAAACTTACGAG. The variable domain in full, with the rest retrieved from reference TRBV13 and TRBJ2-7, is AAGVIQSPRHLIKEKRETATLKCYPIPRHDTVYWYQQGPGQDPQFLISFYEKMQSDKGSIPDRFSAQQFSDYHSELNMSSLELGDSALYFCASSRSGLAETYEQYFGPGTRLTVT.

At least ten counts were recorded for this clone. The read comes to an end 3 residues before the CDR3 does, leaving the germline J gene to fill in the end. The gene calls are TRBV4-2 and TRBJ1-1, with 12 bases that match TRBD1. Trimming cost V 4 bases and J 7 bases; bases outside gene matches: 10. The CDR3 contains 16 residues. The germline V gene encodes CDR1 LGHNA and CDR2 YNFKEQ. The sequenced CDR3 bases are TGTGCCAGCAGCCCAGGATCGGGACAGGGGGCGAATGAA. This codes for CASSPGSGQGANE. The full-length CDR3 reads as CASSPGSGQGANEAFF.

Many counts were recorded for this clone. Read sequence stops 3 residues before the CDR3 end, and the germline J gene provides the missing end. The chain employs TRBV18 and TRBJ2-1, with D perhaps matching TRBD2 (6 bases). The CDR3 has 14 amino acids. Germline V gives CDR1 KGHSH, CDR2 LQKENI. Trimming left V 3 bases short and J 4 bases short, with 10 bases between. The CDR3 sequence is CASSPSTSYNEQFF. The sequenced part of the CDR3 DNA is TGTGCCAGCTCACCTTCGACTAGTTACAATGAG. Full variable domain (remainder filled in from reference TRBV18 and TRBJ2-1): NAGVMQNPRHLVRRRGQEARLRCSPMKGHSHVYWYRQLPEEGLKFMVYLQKENIIDESGMPKERFSAEFPKEGPSILRIQQVVRGDSAAYFCASSPSTSYNEQFFGPGTRLTVL.

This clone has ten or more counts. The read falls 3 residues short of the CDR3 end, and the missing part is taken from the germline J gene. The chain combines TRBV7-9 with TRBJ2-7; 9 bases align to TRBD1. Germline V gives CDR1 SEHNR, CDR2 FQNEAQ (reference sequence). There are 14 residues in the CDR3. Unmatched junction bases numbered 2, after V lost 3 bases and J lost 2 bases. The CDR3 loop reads CASSFRQGAYEQYF. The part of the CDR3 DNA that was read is TGTGCCAGCAGCTTCAGACAGGGGGCCTACGAG.

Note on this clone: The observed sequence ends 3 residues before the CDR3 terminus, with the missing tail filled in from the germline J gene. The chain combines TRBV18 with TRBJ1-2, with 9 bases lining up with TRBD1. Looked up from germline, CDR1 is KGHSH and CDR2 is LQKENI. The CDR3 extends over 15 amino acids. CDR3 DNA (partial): TGTGCCAGCTCACCAGCGACAGGGGGTACCTACGAC. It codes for CASSPATGGTYD. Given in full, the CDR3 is CASSPATGGTYDYTF. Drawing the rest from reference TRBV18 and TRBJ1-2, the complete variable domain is NAGVMQNPRHLVRRRGQEARLRCSPMKGHSHVYWYRQLPEEGLKFMVYLQKENIIDESGMPKERFSAEFPKEGPSILRIQQVVRGDSAAYFCASSPATGGTYDYTFGSGTRLTVV.

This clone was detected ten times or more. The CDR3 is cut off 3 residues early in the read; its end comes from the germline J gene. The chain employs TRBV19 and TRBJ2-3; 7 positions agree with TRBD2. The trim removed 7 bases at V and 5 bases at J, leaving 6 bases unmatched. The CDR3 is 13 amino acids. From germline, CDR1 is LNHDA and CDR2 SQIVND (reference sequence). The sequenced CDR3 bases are TGTGCCAGTAACGGCGGGAGAAGAGATACG. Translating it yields CASNGGRRDT. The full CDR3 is CASNGGRRDTQYF.

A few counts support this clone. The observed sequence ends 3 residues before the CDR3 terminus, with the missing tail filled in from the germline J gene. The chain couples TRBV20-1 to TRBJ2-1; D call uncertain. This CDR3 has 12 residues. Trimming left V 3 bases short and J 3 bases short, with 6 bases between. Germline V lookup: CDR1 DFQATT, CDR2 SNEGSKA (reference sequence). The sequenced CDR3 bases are TGCAGTGCTAGTGTCTTCTACAATGAG. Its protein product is CSASVFYNE. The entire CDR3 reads CSASVFYNEQFF.

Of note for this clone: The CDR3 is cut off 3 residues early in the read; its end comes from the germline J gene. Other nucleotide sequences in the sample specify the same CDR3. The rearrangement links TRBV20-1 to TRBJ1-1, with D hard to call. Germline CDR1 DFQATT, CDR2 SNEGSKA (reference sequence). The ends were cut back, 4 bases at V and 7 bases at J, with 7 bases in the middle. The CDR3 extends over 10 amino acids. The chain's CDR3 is CSATPDEAFF. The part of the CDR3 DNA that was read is TGCAGTGCTACCCCAGATGAA.